This TCR beta chain was found in a study of shared clonotypes between healthy human individuals. Study background: Serving as donors were two women and three men, whose ages spanned 18 to 49. CD4 naive cells filled three plates per donor, CD4 memory three, CD8 naive two and CD8 memory one.

Authors' methods: Junction-only sequences without quality scores came from ImmunoSEQ, so filtering differed. Using immunoSEQ multiplex PCR, the repertoire was profiled, and TCRdb retains in-frame clones only, with some absent. That table supplies the V and J calls and clone size; D and trimming were determined from the DNA. Altogether hundreds of thousands of clones are present, roughly 95% being singletons, with the ten largest covering about 0.12%. Naive CD8 isolation took CD45RO-negative cells positively selected for CCR7 and excluded terminally differentiated effector memory CD45RA+ cells. Adult donors, all healthy and HIV-negative, had no recent acute infections or vaccinations. The CDR3 extends over 20 amino acids. V lost 0 bases to trimming and J lost 0 bases; unmatched junction nucleotides: 8. Germline V gives CDR1 SGHVS, CDR2 FQNEAQ.

This clonotype was sampled from a woman aged 30 to 39 in good health. The gene calls are TRBV7-8 and TRBJ2-1, with 13 positions matching TRBD2. The sequenced sample was naive CD8+ T cells sorted from blood. CDR3 DNA: TGTGCCAGCAGCTTAGCGCTGGGACTAGCGGGACGAGGCTCCTACAATGAGCAGTTCTTC. Translated: CASSLALGLAGRGSYNEQFF.